The rows below give T cell receptor beta chains drawn from one sample of a study of blood T cell repertoires in COVID-19. The data were produced by immunoSEQ multiplex PCR, yet TCRdb's version contains in-frame clones alone and is incomplete. The data show 110,000 to 150,000 clones, almost 80% seen once. Sequenced material: peripheral blood. These receptors came from a man aged 45-60 years with active or convalescent COVID-19. Each CDR3 is given with its conserved first and last residue. A D gene is named only where the DNA matches it firmly. Size values are once, few and many counts, or a class for expanded clones, and some rows have none.

TRBD2 | TRBJ2-1 | once | TRBV9 | TGTGCCAGCAGCGTAGAAGGACTAGCCTACAATGAGCAGTTCTTC | CASSVEGLAYNEQFF
- | TRBJ2-7 | - | TRBV19 | TGTGCCAGTAGTTCACTTACGGGGGAGCAGTACTTC | CASSSLTGEQYF
TRBD2 | TRBJ2-7 | - | TRBV5-4 | TGTGCCAGCAGCCCCGGGACTAGCGGGATGTTGGAGCAGTACTTC | CASSPGTSGMLEQYF
TRBD2 | TRBJ2-5 | - | TRBV6-5 | TGTGCCAGCAGTTACAGGCTCGGGCGGGGGGCCGAGACCCAGTACTTC | CASSYRLGRGAETQYF
TRBD1 | TRBJ1-5 | - | TRBV18 | TGTGCCAGCTCACCGGCAGGGGGAGGCAATCAGCCCCAGCATTTT | CASSPAGGGNQPQHF
- | TRBJ1-2 | - | TRBV28 | TGTGCCAGCAGTTTCTACGGGGGGGAAAATGGCTACACCTTC | CASSFYGGENGYTF
TRBD2 | TRBJ2-1 | - | TRBV2 | TGTGCCAGCAGTGGGAATAGCGGGAGGGCCGGAGAGCAGTTCTTC | CASSGNSGRAGEQFF
- | TRBJ2-2 | few | TRBV11-3 | TGTGCCAGCAGCCCGACTAGGATCGGGGAGCTGTTTTTT | CASSPTRIGELFF
- | TRBJ2-1 | few | TRBV11-3 | TGTGCCAGCAGCTCCCATAGCTCCTACAATGAGCAGTTCTTC | CASSSHSSYNEQFF
TRBD2 | TRBJ2-7 | - | TRBV6-2/TRBV6-3 | TGTGCCAGCAGTTTCCGGACTAGCGGGCCCCGACCGTACTTC | CASSFRTSGPRPYF
- | TRBJ1-1 | - | TRBV5-1 | TGCGCCAGCAGCTTGATCGAGGTCACTGAAGCTTTCTTT | CASSLIEVTEAFF
TRBD2 | TRBJ2-7 | once | TRBV28 | TGTGCCAGCAGTTCGGGGGGGCGGTACGAGCAGTACTTC | CASSSGGRYEQYF
TRBD1 | TRBJ1-4 | - | TRBV3-1/TRBV3-2 | TGTGCCAGCAGCCCTCACAGGGGCCGAATCGTCGATGAAAAACTGTTTTTT | CASSPHRGRIVDEKLFF
- | TRBJ1-1 | - | TRBV28 | TGTGCCAGCAGTTTTGGAGTCTCTGAAGCTTTCTTT | CASSFGVSEAFF
- | TRBJ1-1 | - | TRBV6-5 | TGTGCCACCAAAGAGGGATTCGCTGAAGCTTTCTTT | CATKEGFAEAFF
- | TRBJ2-5 | - | TRBV28 | TGTGCCAGCAGCCTGTACCAAGAGACCCAGTACTTC | CASSLYQETQYF
- | TRBJ2-2 | - | TRBV5-4 | TGTGCCAGCAGCCCCGCGAACACCGGGGAGCTGTTTTTT | CASSPANTGELFF
- | TRBJ1-4 | - | TRBV24-1 | TGTGCCACCAGTGAGGCGGGGAGCCCTTCTGAAAAACTGTTTTTT | CATSEAGSPSEKLFF
- | TRBJ1-6 | - | TRBV18 | TGTGCCAGCTCACCACCTAACTATAATTCACCCCTCCACTTT | CASSPPNYNSPLHF
- | TRBJ1-4 | - | TRBV6-5 | TGTGCCAGCAGTTACTCTGCGACTTTCGGGAGGGAAAAACTGTTTTTT | CASSYSATFGREKLFF
- | TRBJ1-4 | - | TRBV10-3 | TGTGCCATCAGTGAGTCTACAGGGCAGGAAAAACTGTTTTTT | CAISESTGQEKLFF
TRBD1 | TRBJ1-2 | - | TRBV14 | TGTGCCAGCAGCCCCCGGGACAGGAACCTTTATGGCTACACCTTC | CASSPRDRNLYGYTF
TRBD1 | TRBJ2-5 | once | TRBV27 | TGTGCCAGCAGTTTAGGGGCCCGACAGGGGAAGACCCAGTACTTC | CASSLGARQGKTQYF
- | TRBJ1-5 | - | TRBV6-5 | TGTGCCAGCAGTTACGCGGGGTATAGCAATCAGCCCCAGCATTTT | CASSYAGYSNQPQHF
- | TRBJ1-2 | - | TRBV5-6 | TGTGCCAGCAGCTCTATCAGCGGACGGACCTGGGGCTATGGCTACACCTTC | CASSSISGRTWGYGYTF
TRBD2 | TRBJ2-2 | - | TRBV5-4 | TGTGCCAGCAGCTTCGGGACTAGCGGTCCCGGGGAGCTGTTTTTT | CASSFGTSGPGELFF
- | TRBJ1-4 | once | TRBV3-1/TRBV3-2 | TGTGCCAGCAGCCCAAAGGGGTATAATGAAAAACTGTTTTTT | CASSPKGYNEKLFF
TRBD2 | TRBJ2-1 | - | TRBV5-1 | TGCGCCAGCAGCCCCCCGACTAGCGGGAGAGACTACAATGAGCAGTTCTTC | CASSPPTSGRDYNEQFF
- | TRBJ2-2 | - | TRBV27 | TGTGCCAGCAGTTTCCTGGCGGGCTCTAACACCGGGGAGCTGTTTTTT | CASSFLAGSNTGELFF
- | TRBJ2-3 | - | TRBV4-1 | TGCGCCAGCAGCCAATCTCCCTTTAGCACAGATACGCAGTATTTT | CASSQSPFSTDTQYF
- | TRBJ2-2 | few | TRBV27 | TGTGCCAGCAGTTTAACGGCAGGAGGAGGCACCACCGGGGAGCTGTTTTTT | CASSLTAGGGTTGELFF
TRBD1 | TRBJ1-1 | - | TRBV27 | TGTGCCAGCAGTATATACAGGGGAACTGAAGCTTTCTTT | CASSIYRGTEAFF
TRBD2 | TRBJ2-3 | few | TRBV28 | TGTGCCAGCAGCTCAAGCGGGAGGAGCACAGATACGCAGTATTTT | CASSSSGRSTDTQYF
TRBD2 | TRBJ2-2 | - | TRBV9 | TGTGCCAGCAGCGTAGAAGGCGGGAGCAGAACCGGGGAGCTGTTTTTT | CASSVEGGSRTGELFF
TRBD1 | TRBJ1-1 | - | TRBV6-5 | TGTGCCAGCAGGAAGGACAGGGCTGAAGCTTTCTTT | CASRKDRAEAFF
- | TRBJ2-1 | - | TRBV11-2 | TGTGCCAGCAGCATATCCGGGGTATACAATGAGCAGTTCTTC | CASSISGVYNEQFF
- | TRBJ2-5 | - | TRBV27 | TGTGCCAGCAGTTTTCTAGCACGGGAGACCCAGTACTTC | CASSFLARETQYF
TRBD1 | TRBJ1-2 | - | TRBV11-2 | TGTGCCAGCAGCCTAGAGGCGAGCAGGGGGCCTCACTATGGCTACACCTTC | CASSLEASRGPHYGYTF
- | TRBJ1-5 | - | TRBV6-1 | TGTGCCAGCAGTGAAATTGGAGATCAGCCCCAGCATTTT | CASSEIGDQPQHF
TRBD2 | TRBJ2-2 | - | TRBV7-9 | TGTGCCAGCAGCCCCACCGACGGACTAGCGGGAGTATTCGCCGGGGAGCTGTTTTTT | CASSPTDGLAGVFAGELFF
TRBD1 | TRBJ1-2 | - | TRBV4-1 | TGCGCCAGCAGCCAAGGACAGGGGAATGGCTACACCTTC | CASSQGQGNGYTF
- | TRBJ1-1 | - | TRBV7-9 | TGTGCCAGCAGCTTTGGGAGGGGGAACACTGAAGCTTTCTTT | CASSFGRGNTEAFF
TRBD1 | TRBJ1-1 | - | TRBV19 | TGTGCCAGTAGTATTTTGGGACAGGGTCGGACTGAAGCTTTCTTT | CASSILGQGRTEAFF
TRBD1 | TRBJ2-6 | - | TRBV10-3 | TGTGCCACCGGAGGACAGGCGAGCTCTGGGGCCAACGTCCTGACTTTC | CATGGQASSGANVLTF
TRBD2 | TRBJ2-1 | - | TRBV5-5 | TGTGCCAGCAGAAGCCCCGGGACTACCTCCTACAATGAGCAGTTCTTC | CASRSPGTTSYNEQFF
- | TRBJ2-1 | - | TRBV28 | TGTGCCAGCAGTTTGTATCAGGGCTCCTACAATGAGCAGTTCTTC | CASSLYQGSYNEQFF
TRBD1 | TRBJ1-2 | - | TRBV27 | TGTGCCAGCAGACTGGGGACAGCTTCTAACTATGGCTACACCTTC | CASRLGTASNYGYTF
TRBD2 | TRBJ2-7 | - | TRBV10-3 | TGTGCCATCAGTGCCGGGACTAGCGGGGGCTACGAGCAGTACTTC | CAISAGTSGGYEQYF
TRBD2 | TRBJ2-3 | - | TRBV19 | TGTGCCACAAGCGGGAGGGCCGTAGATACGCAGTATTTT | CATSGRAVDTQYF
- | TRBJ2-2 | few | TRBV3-1/TRBV3-2 | TGTGCCAGCAGCCAAGAGGGGGGGAACACCGGGGAGCTGTTTTTT | CASSQEGGNTGELFF
- | TRBJ1-4 | - | TRBV5-1 | TGCGCCAGCAGACGGGACACTGAAAAACTGTTTTTT | CASRRDTEKLFF
- | TRBJ1-4 | few | TRBV5-1 | TGCGCCAGCGGAGGAGTAGGGGAAAAACTGTTTTTT | CASGGVGEKLFF
- | TRBJ1-5 | few | TRBV7-9 | TGTGCCAGCAGCTTAGTTTCCGGGGATGCAGAGAATCAGCCCCAGCATTTT | CASSLVSGDAENQPQHF